The next 15 T cell receptor beta chains were all read from a single sample in a study of spatial heterogeneity in lung cancer. For these receptors, no antigen is known. Study-wide results and limits: The study found that expanded intratumoral alpha and beta TCR counts tracked tumor mutation counts.

TCRdb recomputed calls from the 5' RACE reads with MiXCR, one row per CDR3 protein. The sample contains several thousand distinct CDR3 sequences, 1% to 1.5% of which appear only once. Regarding time point: sample taken at primary tumor resection. Sequenced material: lung tumor tissue, taken at surgery. Receptors were obtained from a male donor with early-stage non-small cell lung cancer.

Sample share makes this clonotype medium-sized (0.01 to 0.1%). The rearrangement links TRBV5-6 to TRBJ2-2, with D possibly matching TRBD1 (6 bases). CDR3 length: 14 residues. The germline CDR1 and CDR2 sequences are SGHDT and YYEEEE. V lost 4 bases, J lost 1 base, and 8 bases lay in between. Here the CDR3 DNA reads TGTGCCAGCAGCCTGACAGGGAACACCGGGGAGCTGTTTTTT. Encoded protein: CASSLTGNTGELFF.

This clonotype is labeled as medium-sized. The genes are TRBV6-1 and TRBJ2-3; tentatively, D is TRBD1 (6 bases). This CDR3 has 15 amino acids. The V end lost 4 bases, the J end lost 6 bases, and 17 bases lay between the germline ends. Germline lookup yields CDR1 MNHNS and CDR2 SASEGT. The CDR3 loop reads CASSGGDGGRDTQYF. CDR3 sequence (DNA): TGTGCCAGCAGTGGAGGGGATGGGGGCCGGGATACGCAGTATTTT.

By its share, this clonotype is large (0.1 to 1%). This chain joins TRBV5-4 and TRBJ2-5; TRBD1 agrees at 10 bases. The CDR3 runs to 16 residues. Germline CDR1 SGHNT, CDR2 YYREEE (reference sequence). Trimming took 3 bases from V and 2 from J; bases not matched to a gene: 7. The CDR3 protein is CASSSRDRGGQETQYF. CDR3 sequence (DNA): TGTGCCAGCAGCTCGCGGGACAGGGGAGGGCAAGAGACCCAGTACTTC.

This clonotype is medium-sized within its sample. The rearrangement uses TRBV9 and TRBJ2-3; 9 bases are shared with TRBD2. The CDR3 is made up of 18 amino acids. V shed 3 bases and J 2 bases; nucleotides not matched to a gene: 13. Germline lookup yields CDR1 SGDLS and CDR2 YYNGEE. The CDR3 DNA sequence: TGTGCCAGCAGCGCCCAAGAAAGCGGGGGGATTAACACAGATACGCAGTATTTT. This gives the protein CASSAQESGGINTDTQYF.

This clonotype is classed as medium-sized. The gene calls are TRBV4-2 and TRBJ1-6, with no clear D. The CDR3 sequence is 14 residues long. Trimming pared 0 bases from V and 7 bases from J, leaving 7 bases between. The V gene's germline CDR1 is LGHNA and CDR2 YNFKEQ. As DNA, the CDR3 is TGTGCCAGCAGCCAAGATTTTGGAAATTCACCCCTCCACTTT. Its protein is CASSQDFGNSPLHF.

By share, this clonotype counts as medium-sized (0.01 to 0.1%). The chain carries TRBV20-1 and TRBJ2-7; 13 bases match TRBD2. The CDR3 contains 16 residues. The germline V gene has CDR1 DFQATT and CDR2 SNEGSKA (reference sequence). After removal of 2 bases from V and 0 bases from J, the junction contained 4 bases not matched to a gene. CDR3 sequence (DNA): TGCAGTGCTAGAAGGACTAGCGGGGGCGTCTCCTACGAGCAGTACTTC. As protein: CSARRTSGGVSYEQYF.

In this sample, this clonotype is medium-sized. The chain carries TRBV2 and TRBJ2-5; D is possibly TRBD1 or TRBD2 (5 bases each). The CDR3 totals 15 residues. V gave up 6 bases and J gave up 4 bases, with 18 bases separating them. CDR1 and CDR2 (germline): SNHLY, FYNNEI. The CDR3, as DNA: TGTGCCAGCAGCGCCAACTCCGGGACCTCAGAGACCCAGTACTTC. Translated: CASSANSGTSETQYF.

This clonotype is judged medium-sized. V and J are TRBV6-2 or TRBV6-3 and TRBJ1-2; D is possibly TRBD1 (6 bases). The CDR3 totals 11 residues. V was pared by 4 bases and J by 8 bases, with 8 bases between. CDR1 is MNHEY, CDR2 SVGEGT, per germline. The CDR3 loop is CASSWGAGYTF. Here the CDR3 DNA reads TGTGCCAGCAGTTGGGGGGCAGGCTACACCTTC.

This clonotype has ten or more counts. The chain combines TRBV12-3 or TRBV12-4 with TRBJ1-5; possible D gene TRBD1, 5 bases. Trimming removed 3 bases from V and 5 bases from J, with 8 bases in between. The CDR3 extends over 13 amino acids. CDR3 region: CASSFSGDQPQHF. For the CDR3, the DNA is TGTGCCAGCAGTTTTTCGGGGGATCAGCCCCAGCATTTT.

In this sample, this clonotype turned up many times. CDR3 nucleotides: TGCGCCAGCAGCCAAGATCTTATGCCTAGCGGGAGGGCCTTCCCAGATACGCAGTATTTT. Its translation is CASSQDLMPSGRAFPDTQYF. This chain joins TRBV4-1 and TRBJ2-3, with 12 bases identical to TRBD2. Losses at the gene ends were 0 bases for V and 4 bases for J; bases not matched to a gene: 14. This CDR3 has 20 amino acids. Germline V gene sequence: CDR1 MGHRA, CDR2 YSYEKL.

In its sample, this clonotype ranks as medium-sized. J is TRBJ2-5 and V is TRBV6-6; D may correspond to TRBD1 or TRBD2 (6 bases each). Germline V lookup: CDR1 MNHNY, CDR2 SVGAGI (reference sequence). V dropped 7 bases and J dropped 4 bases, with 13 bases sitting between them. CDR3 length equals 13 residues. The CDR3 region has the DNA TGTGCCAGCACCACCCCGGGGGCAGAGACCCAGTACTTC. Protein product: CASTTPGAETQYF.

This clonotype is categorized as medium-sized. This rearrangement joins TRBV29-1 to TRBJ1-3; possible D gene TRBD1, 6 bases. The CDR3 length is 16 residues. Trimming pared 5 bases from V and 3 bases from J, leaving 20 bases between. In germline, CDR1 is SQVTM, CDR2 ANQGSEA. The CDR3 nucleotides are TGCAGCGTTATACCCCCTACAGGGAAAAGTGGAAACACCATATATTTT. This translates into CSVIPPTGKSGNTIYF.

This clonotype was detected ten times or more. The chain uses TRBV2 and TRBJ2-7; TRBD1 might be the D (5 bases). This CDR3 contains 12 residues. The V and J ends lost 4 bases and 5 bases respectively, with 9 bases between them. Per the germline V gene, CDR1 is SNHLY and CDR2 is FYNNEI. As DNA, the CDR3 is TGTGCCAGCAGTGCCCAGGGCCACGAGCAGTACTTC. As protein: CASSAQGHEQYF. The full variable domain, completed using reference TRBV2 and TRBJ2-7, is EPEVTQTPSHQVTQMGQEVILRCVPISNHLYFYWYRQILGQKVEFLVSFYNNEISEKSEIFDDQFSVERPDGSNFTLKIRSTKLEDSAMYFCASSAQGHEQYFGPGTRLTVT.

To note about this clonotype: This clone may be a read error of a much larger clone one base away. The J gene is TRBJ2-3, the V gene TRBV5-1; D perhaps matches TRBD2 (6 bases). V shed 3 bases and J shed 9 bases, with 8 bases lying between them. The CDR3 totals 11 residues. Germline V gene data show CDR1 as SGHRS and CDR2 as YFSETQ. CDR3 region: CASSWGVTQYF. CDR3 in DNA: TGCGCCAGCAGCTGGGGGGTGACGCAGTATTTT.

The table lists this clonotype with many counts. The genes are TRBV10-2 and TRBJ2-7; TRBD2 is a possible D gene (6 bases). V dropped 4 bases and J dropped 0 bases, with 10 bases sitting between them. Germline assignment: CDR1 WSHSY and CDR2 SAAADI. The length of the CDR3 is 14 residues. This CDR3 reads CASSAMTSSYEQYF. The CDR3 DNA is TGCGCCAGCAGTGCCATGACTAGCTCCTACGAGCAGTACTTC.